This TCR beta chain was documented in a study of cytomegalovirus exposure and HLA in healthy donors. Donors consisted of healthy bone marrow donors. PCR was performed using 60 Vbeta and 13 Jbeta primers. The table came from immunoSEQ multiplex PCR; TCRdb's copy has only in-frame clones and leaves some out. The sample includes 140,000 to 150,000 clones, over 70% of them seen just once. Sequencing was performed on PBMCs. This clonotype was obtained from a middle-aged woman in good health and CMV-seronegative.

CDR3 nucleotides: TGTGCCAGCAGCTTAGGGAGGTCCGGGTACACTGAAGCTTTCTTT. It translates to CASSLGRSGYTEAFF. The rearrangement links TRBV7-2 to TRBJ1-1; D uncertain. V shed 1 base and J shed 3 bases, with 12 bases lying between them. The CDR3 has 15 amino acids. From germline, CDR1 is SGHTA and CDR2 FQGNSA.